This T cell receptor (beta chain) stems from a study of T-cell reconstitution after alpha-beta-depleted transplantation in children. Study conclusions and caveats: One year post-transplant, T-cell counts and diversity were largely derived from T cells produced anew.

This CDR3 has 17 amino acids. V was clipped by 4 bases and J by 1 base, with 22 bases between them. Germline CDR1 is SQVTM and CDR2 is ANQGSEA. Preparation of the TCRbeta library used unique molecular identifiers. TCRdb independently ran MiXCR on the PCR reads; one entry per CDR3 protein. Here the sample spans 800,000 to 1,000,000 distinct CDR3 sequences, 25% to 35% being singletons. As regards this clonotype: Antigen unknown.

The TCR was taken from a boy under two years old who had a stem cell transplant for SCID, so the T cells may come from the graft donor. Sequencing used PBMCs, mostly from graft donor cells, obtained 360 days after TCRalphabeta/CD19-depleted stem cell transplant. This chain uses TRBV29-1 with TRBJ2-5; TRBD1 is a possible D gene (5 bases). This CDR3 is CSVGGTKTKLTQETQYF. The CDR3 bases are TGCAGCGTTGGGGGCACGAAGACGAAGTTGACCCAAGAGACCCAGTACTTC. The whole variable domain, filled in from reference TRBV29-1 and TRBJ2-5, reads SAVISQKPSRDICQRGTSLTIQCQVDSQVTMMFWYRQQPGQSLTLIATANQGSEATYESGFVIDKFPISRPNLTFSTLTVSNMSPEDSSIYLCSVGGTKTKLTQETQYFGPGTRLLVL.